A selection of T cell receptor beta chains follows, all from one sample in a study of blood T cell repertoires in COVID-19. Using immunoSEQ multiplex PCR, the repertoire was profiled, and TCRdb retains in-frame clones only, with some absent. This sample has about 240,000 clones; more than 75% occur once, and the top ten carry roughly 3.5%. Sample: PBMCs or T cells enriched from blood (not recorded which). These receptor sequences come from a woman aged 40 to 50 with acute COVID-19. Both conserved end residues are part of each CDR3. Fields, in order: clone size, V gene, D gene, J gene, CDR3 protein, CDR3 DNA. The D gene is left open where the match is weak. Clone size is given for some rows only: seen once, a few or many times, or a class if the clone is expanded.

size: .; V: TRBV2; D: TRBD2; J: TRBJ2-1; CDR3: CASLPSGRDEQFF; DNA: TGTGCCAGCCTTCCTAGCGGCCGCGATGAGCAGTTCTTC
size: .; V: TRBV5-4; D: .; J: TRBJ2-7; CDR3: CASSFSIGLRPPYEQYF; DNA: TGTGCCAGCAGCTTCTCTATCGGACTTCGCCCCCCATACGAGCAGTACTTC
size: once; V: TRBV7-9; D: .; J: TRBJ1-4; CDR3: CASSRLGGGHEKLFF; DNA: TGTGCCAGCAGCCGTTTGGGGGGTGGGCATGAAAAACTGTTTTTT
size: .; V: TRBV3-1/TRBV3-2; D: TRBD2; J: TRBJ2-1; CDR3: CASSQDRLAGGDEQFF; DNA: TGTGCCAGCAGCCAAGATCGACTAGCGGGGGGAGATGAGCAGTTCTTC
size: .; V: TRBV19; D: TRBD2; J: TRBJ2-1; CDR3: CASSIAASGYNEQFF; DNA: TGTGCCAGTAGTATAGCGGCTAGCGGGTACAATGAGCAGTTCTTC
size: .; V: TRBV9; D: TRBD2; J: TRBJ2-7; CDR3: CASSVESGRSYEQYF; DNA: TGTGCCAGCAGCGTAGAGAGCGGGAGATCCTACGAGCAGTACTTC
size: .; V: TRBV24-1; D: TRBD2; J: TRBJ2-2; CDR3: CATSELAGGGPGELFF; DNA: TGTGCCACCAGTGAGCTAGCGGGAGGAGGCCCCGGGGAGCTGTTTTTT
size: .; V: TRBV30; D: .; J: TRBJ1-1; CDR3: CAWSLPMQGSGFF; DNA: TGTGCCTGGAGTCTTCCTATGCAGGGTTCGGGTTTCTTT
size: .; V: TRBV7-3; D: .; J: TRBJ1-1; CDR3: CASSLRGGLDTEAFF; DNA: TGTGCCAGCAGCTTAAGGGGGGGCTTGGACACTGAAGCTTTCTTT
size: .; V: TRBV7-8; D: .; J: TRBJ2-3; CDR3: CASSLGQGSTDTQYF; DNA: TGTGCCAGCAGCTTAGGGCAGGGCTCCACAGATACGCAGTATTTT
size: once; V: TRBV5-4; D: TRBD1; J: TRBJ2-2; CDR3: CASSTRDRTSGELFF; DNA: TGTGCCAGCAGCACCCGGGACAGGACTTCCGGGGAGCTGTTTTTT
size: .; V: TRBV18; D: .; J: TRBJ2-1; CDR3: CASSSSANEQFF; DNA: TGTGCCAGCTCATCCAGCGCCAATGAGCAGTTCTTC
size: .; V: TRBV28; D: .; J: TRBJ1-1; CDR3: CATDHTGGTEAFF; DNA: TGTGCCACAGACCATACGGGGGGCACTGAAGCTTTCTTT
size: .; V: TRBV7-3; D: .; J: TRBJ2-3; CDR3: CASSPRAGTDTQYF; DNA: TGTGCCAGCAGCCCTCGGGCGGGGACAGATACGCAGTATTTT
size: .; V: TRBV5-1; D: .; J: TRBJ2-2; CDR3: CASSLVAGGLLGELFF; DNA: TGCGCCAGCAGCTTGGTGGCCGGGGGGCTACTCGGGGAGCTGTTTTTT
size: .; V: TRBV5-1; D: TRBD1; J: TRBJ1-1; CDR3: CASSGQVNTEAFF; DNA: TGCGCCAGCAGCGGACAGGTGAACACTGAAGCTTTCTTT
size: .; V: TRBV7-9; D: TRBD1; J: TRBJ1-4; CDR3: CASSLGGQLNEKLFF; DNA: TGTGCCAGCAGCTTAGGGGGACAGCTTAATGAAAAACTGTTTTTT
size: .; V: TRBV11-2; D: .; J: TRBJ2-6; CDR3: CASSLELNSGANVLTF; DNA: TGTGCCAGCAGCTTAGAACTCAACTCTGGGGCCAACGTCCTGACTTTC
size: few; V: TRBV19; D: .; J: TRBJ2-2; CDR3: CASSISESTGELFF; DNA: TGTGCCAGTAGTATATCGGAGTCGACCGGGGAGCTGTTTTTT
size: .; V: TRBV18; D: TRBD1; J: TRBJ2-7; CDR3: CASSPWTGSEQYF; DNA: TGTGCCAGCTCACCCTGGACAGGGTCCGAGCAGTACTTC
size: .; V: TRBV19; D: .; J: TRBJ2-3; CDR3: CASSIRQLSTDTQYF; DNA: TGTGCCAGTAGTATAAGACAGCTAAGCACAGATACGCAGTATTTT
size: .; V: TRBV11-1; D: .; J: TRBJ2-7; CDR3: CASSEGDSGWSYEQYF; DNA: TGTGCCAGCAGCGAGGGGGACAGCGGGTGGTCCTACGAGCAGTACTTC
size: .; V: TRBV5-1; D: TRBD1; J: TRBJ1-2; CDR3: CASSLAGQGALYGYTF; DNA: TGCGCCAGCAGCTTGGCCGGACAGGGGGCTTTATATGGCTACACCTTC
size: .; V: TRBV5-1; D: TRBD1; J: TRBJ1-2; CDR3: CASSLAPDRGHNGYTF; DNA: TGCGCCAGCAGCTTGGCCCCGGACAGGGGTCATAATGGCTACACCTTC
size: .; V: TRBV5-4; D: TRBD1; J: TRBJ1-1; CDR3: CASRSGQENTEAFF; DNA: TGTGCCAGCAGGAGTGGACAGGAGAACACTGAAGCTTTCTTT
size: .; V: TRBV30; D: TRBD2; J: TRBJ2-7; CDR3: CAWRGGLAGVQEQYF; DNA: TGTGCCTGGAGGGGCGGACTAGCGGGAGTGCAAGAGCAGTACTTC
size: once; V: TRBV6-5; D: .; J: TRBJ2-5; CDR3: CASSKRTVNQETQYF; DNA: TGTGCCAGCAGTAAACGGACTGTGAACCAAGAGACCCAGTACTTC
size: .; V: TRBV2; D: .; J: TRBJ2-1; CDR3: CASSEWAAGIANEQFF; DNA: TGTGCCAGCAGTGAATGGGCGGCAGGGATCGCCAATGAGCAGTTCTTC
size: .; V: TRBV9; D: .; J: TRBJ2-5; CDR3: CASSVGSGLQETQYF; DNA: TGTGCCAGCAGCGTAGGGTCGGGTCTCCAAGAGACCCAGTACTTC
size: .; V: TRBV7-3; D: TRBD2; J: TRBJ2-3; CDR3: CASSPAGLAGGDTQYF; DNA: TGTGCCAGCAGCCCGGCGGGACTAGCGGGAGGAGATACGCAGTATTTT
size: few; V: TRBV2; D: .; J: TRBJ1-5; CDR3: CASSVSDQPQHF; DNA: TGTGCCAGCAGTGTCTCCGATCAGCCCCAGCATTTT
size: .; V: TRBV5-1; D: .; J: TRBJ1-1; CDR3: CASSMNSDSTEAFF; DNA: TGCGCCAGCAGCATGAACAGTGACAGCACTGAAGCTTTCTTT
size: .; V: TRBV3-1/TRBV3-2; D: .; J: TRBJ2-1; CDR3: CASSLRAGEQFF; DNA: TGTGCCAGCAGCCTCCGAGCGGGCGAGCAGTTCTTC
size: .; V: TRBV2; D: .; J: TRBJ1-3; CDR3: CASKRDLYSGNTIYF; DNA: TGTGCCAGCAAGAGAGATTTATACTCTGGAAACACCATATATTTT
size: .; V: TRBV7-6; D: TRBD2; J: TRBJ2-7; CDR3: CASSLGTSGGAYEQYF; DNA: TGTGCCAGCAGCTTAGGGACTAGCGGAGGGGCCTACGAGCAGTACTTC
size: .; V: TRBV5-1; D: .; J: TRBJ1-1; CDR3: CASSPTISGQPNTEAFF; DNA: TGCGCCAGCAGCCCAACTATAAGCGGTCAGCCGAACACTGAAGCTTTCTTT
size: .; V: TRBV5-1; D: .; J: TRBJ2-2; CDR3: CASSLDSVNTGELFF; DNA: TGCGCCAGCAGCTTGGATAGCGTGAACACCGGGGAGCTGTTTTTT
size: .; V: TRBV5-4; D: TRBD1; J: TRBJ1-2; CDR3: CASSRDRGDGYTF; DNA: TGTGCCAGCAGCCGGGACAGGGGCGATGGCTACACCTTC
size: .; V: TRBV6-4; D: .; J: TRBJ2-3; CDR3: CASSDPGSTDTQYF; DNA: TGTGCCAGCAGTGATCCGGGGAGCACAGATACGCAGTATTTT
size: .; V: TRBV4-1; D: .; J: TRBJ1-6; CDR3: CASSQVRGRDSPLHF; DNA: TGCGCCAGCAGCCAAGTTAGAGGGAGGGATTCACCCCTCCACTTT
size: .; V: TRBV6-5; D: TRBD1; J: TRBJ2-2; CDR3: CASRTTGGPGELFF; DNA: TGTGCCAGCAGAACAACAGGGGGGCCCGGGGAGCTGTTTTTT
size: .; V: TRBV25-1; D: .; J: TRBJ2-1; CDR3: CASSESGEAYNEQFF; DNA: TGTGCCAGCAGTGAATCGGGGGAGGCCTACAATGAGCAGTTCTTC
size: .; V: TRBV18; D: TRBD2; J: TRBJ2-2; CDR3: CASSLRLAVNTGELFF; DNA: TGTGCCAGCTCATTACGACTAGCGGTAAACACCGGGGAGCTGTTTTTT
size: once; V: TRBV2; D: TRBD2; J: TRBJ2-7; CDR3: CASRRGLAHEQYF; DNA: TGTGCCAGCAGGCGGGGACTAGCACACGAGCAGTACTTC
size: once; V: TRBV27; D: .; J: TRBJ1-5; CDR3: CASSNFLGNQPQHF; DNA: TGTGCCAGCAGTAATTTTTTAGGCAATCAGCCCCAGCATTTT
size: .; V: TRBV9; D: .; J: TRBJ2-1; CDR3: CASSVATAKQFF; DNA: TGTGCCAGCAGCGTAGCGACAGCTAAGCAGTTCTTC
size: .; V: TRBV19; D: .; J: TRBJ1-4; CDR3: CASSIVVGWREKLFF; DNA: TGTGCCAGTAGTATAGTGGTCGGGTGGAGGGAAAAACTGTTTTTT
size: .; V: TRBV5-1; D: .; J: TRBJ2-3; CDR3: CASSPPTDTQYF; DNA: TGCGCCAGCAGCCCTCCTACAGATACGCAGTATTTT